Presented here are 24 T cell receptor beta chains from one specimen sequenced in a study of T cell responses to AZD1222 COVID-19 vaccine. Produced via immunoSEQ multiplex PCR; TCRdb's table is partial and in-frame only. There are roughly 130,000 clones in the sample; 70% to 90% occur only once, and approximately 1.5% lies in the top ten. Sequencing was performed on peripheral blood, taken on day 0 of AZD1222 vaccination. All receptors come from an adult in good health.

DNA for the CDR3: TGTGCCAGCAGCGCGGGACTGATCTACGAGCAGTACTTC. Translated, it gives CASSAGLIYEQYF. This sequence joins TRBV11-2 and TRBJ2-7; D possibly corresponds to TRBD2 (6 bases). V lost 5 bases and J lost 3, with 11 bases in between. This CDR3 has 13 amino acids. CDR1 SGHAT and CDR2 FQNNGV come from the germline V gene.

The rearrangement joins TRBV4-3 to TRBJ1-2, with a possible D match to TRBD1 (5 bases). This CDR3 has 16 residues. V lost 0 bases, J lost 5 bases, and 16 bases lay in between. Germline loops: CDR1 LGHNA, CDR2 YSLEER. The CDR3 region is CASSQDVGTGVYGYTF. The DNA for the CDR3 is TGCGCCAGCAGCCAAGATGTTGGCACAGGTGTTTATGGCTACACCTTC.

This clone showed up just a few times. The chain combines TRBV5-1 with TRBJ1-2; 9 nucleotides agree with TRBD1. The CDR3 extends over 14 amino acids. Germline V gene lookup returns CDR1 SGHRS and CDR2 YFSETQ. V gave up 4 bases and J gave up 1 base; unmatched junction bases: 2. CDR3 in amino acids: CASSKTGGNYGYTF. The DNA for the CDR3 is TGCGCCAGCAGCAAGACAGGGGGTAACTATGGCTACACCTTC. The variable domain in full, completed from reference TRBV5-1 and TRBJ1-2, reads KAGVTQTPRYLIKTRGQQVTLSCSPISGHRSVSWYQQTPGQGLQFLFEYFSETQRNKGNFPGRFSGRQFSNSRSEMNVSTLELGDSALYLCASSKTGGNYGYTFGSGTRLTVV.

V gene TRBV30 combines with J gene TRBJ1-2; weak D call: TRBD1 (5 bases). Trimming shortened V by 2 bases and J by 7 bases, and 11 bases separated the two germline ends. In germline, CDR1 is GTSNPN, CDR2 SVGIG (reference sequence). This CDR3 is built from 12 residues. The DNA of the CDR3 is TGTGCCTGGAGTTTGGGGCGAGGTGGCTACACCTTC. It translates to CAWSLGRGGYTF.

V usage is TRBV29-1 and J usage is TRBJ1-1; unclear D gene. The ends were cut back, 5 bases at V and 0 bases at J, with 7 bases in the middle. The CDR3 has 12 amino acids. Germline CDR1 SQVTM, CDR2 ANQGSEA. The CDR3 here is CSVRDLNTEAFF. The CDR3 DNA is TGCAGCGTTCGTGACCTGAACACTGAAGCTTTCTTT.

The genes are TRBV3-1 (or the pseudogene TRBV3-2) and TRBJ2-3; perhaps TRBD2 as D (5 bases). Germline loops: CDR1 LGHDT, CDR2 YNNKEL (reference sequence). The CDR3 covers 17 residues. V lost 0 bases and J lost 1, with 14 bases in between. The CDR3 loop is CASSQDEGGGGTDTQYF. CDR3 sequence (DNA): TGTGCCAGCAGCCAAGATGAGGGCGGTGGGGGCACAGATACGCAGTATTTT.

The CDR3 region is CASSPTARGNTIYF. The CDR3 nucleotides read TGTGCCAGCAGCCCGACAGCTCGCGGAAACACCATATATTTT. This chain uses TRBV5-6 with TRBJ1-3; D is possibly TRBD1 (5 bases). The CDR3 has 14 amino acids. Deletions cut 4 bases from V and 4 bases from J, with 12 bases between. Germline CDR1 and CDR2: SGHDT and YYEEEE.

The rearrangement joins TRBV4-1 to TRBJ1-4; 7 bases fit TRBD1. The CDR3 is 13 residues long. V was pared by 8 bases and J by 2 bases, with 2 bases of the junction left unmatched. The germline gives CDR1 MGHRA, CDR2 YSYEKL. The DNA for the CDR3 is TGCGCCAGCGGACAGGCCACTAATGAAAAACTGTTTTTT. It yields the protein CASGQATNEKLFF.

The V call is TRBV19, the J call TRBJ1-6, with 8 bases aligning to TRBD1. The CDR3 runs to 18 residues. With V trimmed by 10 bases and J by 4 bases, 18 bases remained unmatched. Per germline, CDR1 LNHDA and CDR2 SQIVND (reference sequence). The CDR3 is CATKRYHRTGSYNSPLHF. The CDR3 DNA reads TGTGCCACGAAAAGGTATCATCGGACAGGGAGTTATAATTCACCCCTCCACTTT.

The V and J genes are TRBV5-1 and TRBJ2-5; 12 nucleotides align to TRBD2. The length of the CDR3 is 16 residues. J was trimmed by 5 bases and V by 2 bases; bases with no gene match: 7. Germline V gene lookup returns CDR1 SGHRS and CDR2 YFSETQ. The CDR3 DNA reads as TGCGCCAGCAGCTTTCGGACTAGCGGGGTCGGGGAGACCCAGTACTTC. Translating it yields CASSFRTSGVGETQYF.

The CDR3 DNA sequence: TGTGCCAGCAGCCAATACGCTCGGGGGGGTGCAGATACGCAGTATTTT. It codes for CASSQYARGGADTQYF. This rearrangement joins TRBV16 to TRBJ2-3, with 8 nucleotides matching TRBD2. The CDR3 has 16 residues. V shed 1 base, J shed 4 bases, and the junction held 7 bases outside the gene matches. Germline-derived CDR1 and CDR2 are KGHSY and FQNENV.

The chain links TRBV30 to TRBJ2-7; D gene uncertain. V lost 4 bases to trimming and J lost 3 bases, with 7 bases between them. The CDR3 length is 11 residues. The germline V gene encodes CDR1 GTSNPN and CDR2 SVGIG (reference sequence). CDR3 sequence: CAWTGDYEQYF. As DNA, the CDR3 is TGTGCCTGGACTGGAGACTACGAGCAGTACTTC.

The chain has TRBV4-2 and TRBJ2-5, with TRBD1 as a possible D gene (6 bases). Germline V gene data show CDR1 as LGHNA and CDR2 as YNFKEQ. V lost 0 bases and J 5 bases, leaving 10 bases between the germline ends. CDR3 length: 14 residues. CDR3 protein: CASSQEKGVETQYF. In DNA, the CDR3 is TGTGCCAGCAGCCAAGAAAAGGGGGTCGAGACCCAGTACTTC.

This clone was detected only once. CDR3 residues: CASSPLRGDGEQFF. Here the CDR3 DNA reads TGTGCCAGCTCACCACTTCGGGGGGACGGTGAGCAGTTCTTC. The gene calls are TRBV18 and TRBJ2-1, with 7 bases matching TRBD2. Germline loops: CDR1 KGHSH, CDR2 LQKENI. V trimming: 1 base; J trimming: 9 bases; junction bases outside the gene matches: 6. This CDR3 region has 14 residues.

This chain joins TRBV7-9 and TRBJ1-4, with D possibly matching TRBD1 (5 bases). V was clipped by 1 base and J by 0 bases, with 15 bases between them. CDR3 size: 18 residues. CDR1 SEHNR and CDR2 FQNEAQ come from the germline V gene (reference sequence). The CDR3 nucleotides are TGTGCCAGCAGCTTAGTACGGGGGAGAAAAGCAACTAATGAAAAACTGTTTTTT. This codes for CASSLVRGRKATNEKLFF.

This clone has a single count. The chain combines TRBV5-1 with TRBJ2-7; 7 bases map to TRBD1. After removal of 4 bases from V and 0 bases from J, the junction contained 4 bases not matched to a gene. In germline, CDR1 is SGHRS, CDR2 YFSETQ. This CDR3 is built from 14 residues. Written as DNA, the CDR3 is TGCGCCAGCAGCCTTGGACAGGACTCCTACGAGCAGTACTTC. This codes for CASSLGQDSYEQYF.

The chain combines TRBV27 with TRBJ2-7; unclear D gene. The CDR3 sequence is 14 residues long. CDR1 is MNHEY, CDR2 SMNVEV, per germline (reference sequence). V was cut by 8 bases and J by 0 bases, with 14 bases left in between. Here the CDR3 reads CASGLTLSSYEQYF. The CDR3 DNA sequence: TGTGCCAGCGGCTTGACACTCAGCTCCTACGAGCAGTACTTC.

Only one count was recorded for this clone. The CDR3 spells CASSKSGRSSSYEQYF. In DNA, the CDR3 is TGTGCCAGTAGCAAAAGCGGGAGGTCTAGCTCCTACGAGCAGTACTTC. The chain employs TRBV19 and TRBJ2-7; 9 bases fit TRBD2. Trimming removed 6 bases from V and 0 bases from J; junction bases left unmatched: 9. The germline gives CDR1 LNHDA, CDR2 SQIVND (reference sequence). The CDR3 extends over 16 amino acids.

CDR3 DNA sequence: TGTGCCAGCAGCCTGACTATTCAGGGGGTTTACACCGGGGAGCTGTTTTTT. As protein: CASSLTIQGVYTGELFF. The rearrangement joins TRBV7-7 to TRBJ2-2, with 7 bases fitting TRBD1. Unmatched junction bases numbered 12, after V lost 5 bases and J lost 3 bases. CDR1 is SSHAT and CDR2 is FNYEAQ in the germline V gene (reference sequence). This CDR3 is 17 amino acids long. Variable domain in full (rest from reference TRBV7-7 and TRBJ2-2): GAGVSQSPRYKVTKRGQDVTLRCDPISSHATLYWYQQALGQGPEFLTYFNYEAQPDKSGLPSDRFSAERPEGSISTLTIQRTEQRDSAMYRCASSLTIQGVYTGELFFGEGSRLTVL.

This clone was picked up one time. V and J are TRBV11-1 and TRBJ2-5, with 10 bases identical to TRBD2. The CDR3 spans 16 residues. Germline values: CDR1 SGHAT, CDR2 FQDESV (reference sequence). The V gene end was trimmed by 6 bases and the J gene end by 2 bases; junction bases not matched to a gene: 9. CDR3 region: CASRPSGRAPQETQYF. In nucleotides, the CDR3 is TGTGCCAGCAGACCCAGCGGGAGGGCCCCTCAAGAGACCCAGTACTTC. The whole variable domain, remainder taken from reference TRBV11-1 and TRBJ2-5, is EAEVAQSPRYKITEKSQAVAFWCDPISGHATLYWYRQILGQGPELLVQFQDESVVDDSQLPKDRFSAERLKGVDSTLKIQPAELGDSAMYLCASRPSGRAPQETQYFGPGTRLLVL.

V gene TRBV11-1 combines with J gene TRBJ2-1; D may be TRBD2 (5 bases). This CDR3 is 17 amino acids long. Germline V gives CDR1 SGHAT, CDR2 FQDESV (reference sequence). With 0 bases removed from V and 5 bases from J, the gap between germline ends came to 17 bases. As DNA, the CDR3 is TGTGCCAGCAGCTTAGCGTCGGGGAGTTGGGGTAACAATGAGCAGTTCTTC. Translating gives CASSLASGSWGNNEQFF. Supplemented by reference TRBV11-1 and TRBJ2-1, the full variable domain reads EAEVAQSPRYKITEKSQAVAFWCDPISGHATLYWYRQILGQGPELLVQFQDESVVDDSQLPKDRFSAERLKGVDSTLKIQPAELGDSAMYLCASSLASGSWGNNEQFFGPGTRLTVL.

The rearrangement links TRBV5-5 to TRBJ1-5; D gene uncertain. Germline V gives CDR1 SGHKS, CDR2 YYEKEE (reference sequence). Trimming shortened V by 0 bases and J by 5 bases, and 6 bases separated the two germline ends. The CDR3 totals 13 residues. The CDR3 bases are TGTGCCAGCAGCTTGGTTATGGATCAGCCCCAGCATTTT. It yields the protein CASSLVMDQPQHF.

The gene calls are TRBV7-2 and TRBJ1-1; possibly TRBD1 for D (6 bases). The CDR3 sequence is 13 residues long. The germline gives CDR1 SGHTA, CDR2 FQGNSA. With 3 bases removed from V and 4 bases from J, the gap between germline ends came to 9 bases. The CDR3: CASSFGQSTEAFF. The CDR3 bases are TGTGCCAGCAGCTTCGGACAGAGCACTGAAGCTTTCTTT.

The chain uses TRBV10-3 and TRBJ1-5; D may be TRBD1 (5 bases). Germline V gene sequence: CDR1 ENHRY, CDR2 SYGVKD. V lost 11 bases, J lost 3 bases, and 17 bases lay in between. The CDR3 length is 14 residues. CDR3 in DNA: TGTGCCGCGGGGGTAGGGGACCTCAATCAGCCCCAGCATTTT. Translating it yields CAAGVGDLNQPQHF.